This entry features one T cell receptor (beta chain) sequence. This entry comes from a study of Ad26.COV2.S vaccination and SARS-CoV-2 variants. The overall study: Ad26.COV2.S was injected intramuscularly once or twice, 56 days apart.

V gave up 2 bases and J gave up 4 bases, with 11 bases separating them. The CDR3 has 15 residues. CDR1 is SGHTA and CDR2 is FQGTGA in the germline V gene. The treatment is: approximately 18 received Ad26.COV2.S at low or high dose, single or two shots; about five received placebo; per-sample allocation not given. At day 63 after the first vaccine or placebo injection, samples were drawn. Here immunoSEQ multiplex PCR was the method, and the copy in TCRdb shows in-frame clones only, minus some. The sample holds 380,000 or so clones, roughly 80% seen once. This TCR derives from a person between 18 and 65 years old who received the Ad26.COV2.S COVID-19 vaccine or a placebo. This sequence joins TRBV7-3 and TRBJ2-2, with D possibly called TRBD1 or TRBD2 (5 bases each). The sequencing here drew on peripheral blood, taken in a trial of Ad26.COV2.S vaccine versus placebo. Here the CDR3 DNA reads TGTGCCAGCAGCTTACTTGGGACCTCCACCGGGGAGCTGTTTTTT. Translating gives CASSLLGTSTGELFF.